A selection of T cell receptor beta chains follows, all from one sample in a study of OX40 agonist ivuxolimab in advanced cancers. The protocol was immunoSEQ multiplex PCR, while the TCRdb copy is restricted to in-frame clones and leaves out a portion. Of some 45,000 clones listed, approximately 80% are singletons. The source material was CD4+ or CD8+ T cells sorted from blood, sampled in a trial of the OX40 agonist ivuxolimab. These receptors all stem from an adult with an advanced solid tumor such as melanoma, head and neck, liver or kidney cancer. The CDR3 runs from the conserved cysteine through the conserved F or W. D genes are given only for firm matches. Not all rows give a size; the values are once, few, many and, for expanded clones, a class.

d_call clone_size j_call v_call cdr3_aa cdr3_nt
. . TRBJ2-1 TRBV9 CASSLHNEQFF TGTGCCAGCAGCCTACACAATGAGCAGTTCTTC
. . TRBJ2-2 TRBV9 CASSPGLFTGELFF TGTGCCAGCAGTCCGGGACTGTTCACCGGGGAGCTGTTTTTT
TRBD1 . TRBJ1-4 TRBV28 CASSFAEGAPNEKLFF TGTGCCAGCAGTTTCGCGGAGGGGGCCCCAAATGAAAAACTGTTTTTT
. . TRBJ2-7 TRBV27 CASSVSPGSEQYF TGTGCCAGCAGTGTAAGTCCGGGAAGCGAGCAGTACTTC
TRBD2 few TRBJ2-7 TRBV28 CASSWPGLGSYEQYF TGTGCCAGCAGTTGGCCGGGACTAGGATCCTACGAGCAGTACTTC
TRBD2 . TRBJ2-5 TRBV10-3 CAISGRAVGETQYF TGTGCCATCAGCGGGAGGGCCGTGGGAGAGACCCAGTACTTC
. . TRBJ2-5 TRBV5-5 CASSRMPGGDETQYF TGTGCCAGCAGCCGAATGCCCGGGGGAGACGAGACCCAGTACTTC
. . TRBJ2-7 TRBV15 CATSKSSSTKKSYEQYF TGTGCCACCAGCAAATCATCTAGCACAAAGAAGTCCTACGAGCAGTACTTC
. . TRBJ2-2 TRBV29-1 CSVEAQVPGELFF TGCAGCGTTGAAGCACAGGTCCCCGGGGAGCTGTTTTTT
TRBD1 . TRBJ1-1 TRBV5-4 CASSLGDRGPVTEAFF TGTGCCAGCAGCCTAGGAGACAGGGGGCCGGTCACTGAAGCTTTCTTT
. . TRBJ2-7 TRBV6-4 CAPIEQYF TGTGCCCCCATCGAGCAGTACTTC
. . TRBJ2-7 TRBV7-9 CASSPTRTHYEQYF TGTGCCAGCAGCCCAACCCGGACCCATTACGAGCAGTACTTC
. . TRBJ2-5 TRBV25-1 CASSEPGKGAEETQYF TGTGCCAGCAGTGAACCCGGAAAAGGGGCCGAGGAGACCCAGTACTTC
. few TRBJ2-3 TRBV28 CASRLQGADTQYF TGTGCCAGCAGATTGCAGGGCGCAGATACGCAGTATTTT
. few TRBJ1-3 TRBV18 CASSSNSPGSGNTIYF TGTGCCAGCTCATCAAATTCACCAGGCTCTGGAAACACCATATATTTT
TRBD2 . TRBJ2-1 TRBV10-3 CAISGTSGNNEQFF TGTGCCATCAGCGGGACTAGCGGAAACAATGAGCAGTTCTTC
. . TRBJ1-3 TRBV5-6 CASSLGRGSGNTIYF TGTGCCAGCAGCCTCGGGAGGGGCTCTGGAAACACCATATATTTT
TRBD2 . TRBJ2-1 TRBV4-3 CASSHLADTANEQFF TGCGCCAGCAGCCACCTAGCGGATACCGCCAATGAGCAGTTCTTC
TRBD1 . TRBJ1-2 TRBV4-3 CASSPDRGSRGYTF TGCGCCAGCAGCCCCGACAGGGGATCGCGTGGCTACACCTTC
. . TRBJ2-6 TRBV5-5 CASSLATGAGANVLTF TGTGCCAGCAGCTTGGCTACGGGGGCTGGGGCCAACGTCCTGACTTTC
TRBD1 . TRBJ2-3 TRBV7-9 CASSIQGANTQYF TGTGCCAGCAGCATACAGGGGGCGAATACGCAGTATTTT
. . TRBJ1-2 TRBV13 CASARGGYGYTF TGTGCCAGCGCCAGGGGAGGCTATGGCTACACCTTC
. . TRBJ2-4 TRBV28 CASNPTPGTRKAKNIQYF TGTGCCAGCAACCCAACTCCCGGGACACGTAAAGCCAAAAACATTCAGTACTTC
. . TRBJ1-4 TRBV5-1 CASSSGHGEKLFF TGCGCCAGCAGCTCGGGACACGGGGAAAAACTGTTTTTT
. . TRBJ1-5 TRBV4-2 CASSQDLRREAQPQHF TGTGCCAGCAGCCAAGATTTGAGGAGGGAGGCCCAGCCCCAGCATTTT
TRBD2 . TRBJ2-1 TRBV29-1 CSVEGVIAGAPYEQFF TGCAGCGTTGAAGGGGTAATAGCGGGAGCACCATATGAGCAGTTCTTC
TRBD1 few TRBJ1-5 TRBV5-6 CASSHGTGWGQPQHF TGTGCCAGCAGCCATGGGACAGGATGGGGACAGCCCCAGCATTTT
. . TRBJ1-2 TRBV7-9 CASSSEYYGYTF TGTGCCAGCAGCTCGGAGTACTATGGCTACACCTTC
. . TRBJ1-6 TRBV5-4 CASSPDSRLPNSPLHF TGTGCCAGCAGCCCCGACAGCCGCCTACCTAATTCACCCCTCCACTTT
TRBD1 few TRBJ1-1 TRBV2 CASNGGGLNTEAFF TGTGCCAGCAACGGAGGGGGCTTGAACACTGAAGCTTTCTTT
. . TRBJ2-1 TRBV28 CASSGGSSNEQFF TGTGCCAGCAGCGGGGGCTCTAGCAATGAGCAGTTCTTC
. . TRBJ2-3 TRBV6-5 CASSLSFTTDTQYF TGTGCCAGCAGTCTTAGCTTTACGACAGATACGCAGTATTTT
TRBD1 few TRBJ1-1 TRBV18 CASSPLRQGSYAEAFF TGTGCCAGCTCACCCTTAAGACAGGGGAGCTACGCTGAAGCTTTCTTT
TRBD1 . TRBJ1-2 TRBV2 CASSVEGASYGYTF TGTGCCAGCAGTGTGGAGGGGGCAAGCTATGGCTACACCTTC
TRBD1 . TRBJ1-1 TRBV19 CASSLSGQVNTEAFF TGTGCCAGTAGTCTTTCGGGACAGGTGAACACTGAAGCTTTCTTT
TRBD1 . TRBJ1-1 TRBV5-8 CASSFRGGNTEAFF TGTGCCAGCAGCTTCAGGGGGGGGAACACTGAAGCTTTCTTT
. . TRBJ1-2 TRBV18 CASSPEGQGSGYTF TGTGCCAGCTCACCCGAGGGGCAGGGTAGCGGCTACACCTTC
. . TRBJ2-1 TRBV5-6 CASSFFRAGSTYNEQFF TGTGCCAGCAGCTTTTTCCGGGCCGGCTCTACCTACAATGAGCAGTTCTTC
. . TRBJ2-1 TRBV5-6 CASSLNLQTGGNEQFF TGTGCCAGCAGCTTGAACCTGCAGACCGGCGGCAATGAGCAGTTCTTC
. . TRBJ1-1 TRBV11-2 CASSLLWTEAFF TGTGCCAGCAGCTTATTATGGACTGAAGCTTTCTTT
. . TRBJ1-2 TRBV14 CASSHARGGGYTF TGTGCCAGCAGCCACGCCAGAGGAGGGGGCTACACCTTC
. once TRBJ2-1 TRBV18 CASSATNGDEQFF TGTGCCAGCTCAGCCACCAACGGGGACGAGCAGTTCTTC
. once TRBJ2-6 TRBV9 CASSLSHRVQKSSGANVLTF TGTGCCAGCAGCCTATCCCACAGGGTACAAAAAAGCTCTGGGGCCAACGTCCTGACTTTC
. . TRBJ2-5 TRBV5-1 CASSRVNQETQYF TGCGCCAGCAGCCGGGTCAATCAAGAGACCCAGTACTTC
TRBD1 . TRBJ2-1 TRBV2 CASQTGGEQFF TGTGCCAGCCAGACAGGGGGGGAGCAGTTCTTC
. . TRBJ2-2 TRBV2 CASSRGETGELFF TGTGCCAGCAGTCGGGGTGAGACCGGGGAGCTGTTTTTT
TRBD1 . TRBJ1-6 TRBV6-1 CASSAWTGPGNSPLHF TGTGCCAGCAGTGCCTGGACAGGGCCGGGCAATTCACCCCTCCACTTT
TRBD1 . TRBJ2-7 TRBV27 CASRPMGARDRDYEQYF TGTGCCAGCAGACCCATGGGGGCGAGGGACAGGGATTACGAGCAGTACTTC
TRBD2 . TRBJ2-5 TRBV6-1 CASMRERIETQYF TGTGCCAGCATGCGGGAGAGGATAGAGACCCAGTACTTC
. . TRBJ1-3 TRBV7-8 CASQKEEAGNTIYF TGTGCCAGCCAAAAGGAGGAAGCCGGAAACACCATATATTTT
. . TRBJ2-7 TRBV5-5 CASSAGTFYEQYF TGTGCCAGCAGCGCAGGGACCTTCTACGAGCAGTACTTC
. . TRBJ2-3 TRBV21-1 CASSKKAWTDYTDTQYF TGTGCCAGCAGCAAAAAAGCCTGGACAGATTACACAGATACGCAGTATTTT